The clone carrying this T cell receptor beta chain occurred a few times. This sample stems from a study of blood T cell repertoires in COVID-19. Study-wide context: Collection of acute and convalescent COVID-19 samples took place in the United States, Italy and Spain. PBMCs, B-cell-depleted T cells, or T cells provided the cDNA or gDNA that made up the material.

In the source study's methods: Amplification of reference gene primers provided the estimated nucleated cell counts. Measured with immunoSEQ multiplex PCR; TCRdb has only the in-frame clones, and not every one. V and J calls and clone size come straight from that table; D and trimming were deduced from the DNA. The sample lists fewer than 85,000 clones, more than 70% occurring once. Germline V gives CDR1 ENHRY, CDR2 SYGVKD. The length of the CDR3 is 15 residues. With 4 bases clipped from V and 4 bases from J, the junction kept 7 bases outside the gene matches. Specimen: peripheral blood. This TCR came from an older woman with acute or convalescent COVID-19. The rearrangement joins TRBV10-3 to TRBJ1-5; 7 bases line up with TRBD1. CDR3 sequence (DNA): TGTGCCATCAGTGCGGGACAGTTGCGAAATCAGCCCCAGCATTTT. This codes for CAISAGQLRNQPQHF.